The source of this T cell receptor beta chain is a study of cytomegalovirus exposure and HLA in healthy donors. About this clone itself: Its antigen is as yet unknown.

A multiplex PCR was run with 60 Vbeta primers and 13 Jbeta primers. The method was immunoSEQ multiplex PCR; TCRdb's version includes in-frame clones alone and lacks a portion of them. Of more than 95,000 clones listed, 60% to 85% were seen once; the top ten hold 1.5% to 2.5%. Germline-derived CDR1 and CDR2 are LNHDA and SQIVND (reference sequence). Between the trimmed V and J ends, which lost 6 bases and 1 base, there was a span of 13 bases. CDR3 size: 15 residues. Study-level results: Later analysis found that TCR beta chains associated with HLA were more clonally expanded than other, equally common chains.

The rearrangement uses TRBV19 and TRBJ1-5; D unresolved. Sequenced sample: PBMCs. The clonotype originates from a man aged 45-65 years in good health and CMV-seronegative. The CDR3 DNA reads TGTGCCAGTAGCTACAGCGGCGTAAGCAATCAGCCCCAGCATTTT. Its translation is CASSYSGVSNQPQHF.